This T cell receptor beta chain was found in a study of Graves' ophthalmopathy and Graves' hyperthyroidism. The CDR3 totals 14 residues. The ends lost 3 bases at V and 2 bases at J; junction bases unmatched: 4. The germline gives CDR1 SGDLS, CDR2 YYNGEE. RNA transcripts provided the template for amplifying TCR beta CDR3 regions. Second-round multiplex PCR followed a first-round RT-PCR using HTBI primers. TCRdb reprocessed the multiplex PCR reads with MiXCR, giving one entry per CDR3 protein. Of over a million distinct CDR3 sequences listed, less than 45% are singletons. This clonotype has at least ten counts.

Material: peripheral blood or thyroid tissue (not recorded which). The chain is built from TRBV9 and TRBJ2-7; 8 bases align to TRBD2. The origin of this receptor is an adult man with Graves' hyperthyroidism. The CDR3 DNA reads TGTGCCAGCAGCGCCAAGCGGGAGACCTACGAGCAGTACTTC. This codes for CASSAKRETYEQYF.